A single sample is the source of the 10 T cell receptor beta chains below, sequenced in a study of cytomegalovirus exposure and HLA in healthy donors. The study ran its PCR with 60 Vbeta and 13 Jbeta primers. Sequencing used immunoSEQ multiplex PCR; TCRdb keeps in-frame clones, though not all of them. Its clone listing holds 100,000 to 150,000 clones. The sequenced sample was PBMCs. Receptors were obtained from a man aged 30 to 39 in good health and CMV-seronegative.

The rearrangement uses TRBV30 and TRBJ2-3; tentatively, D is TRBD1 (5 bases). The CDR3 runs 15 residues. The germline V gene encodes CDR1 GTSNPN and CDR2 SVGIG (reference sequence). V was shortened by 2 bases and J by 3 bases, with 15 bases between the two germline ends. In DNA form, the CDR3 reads TGTGCCTGGAGTCAAGGGCCCACAGGTACAGATACGCAGTATTTT. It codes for CAWSQGPTGTDTQYF.

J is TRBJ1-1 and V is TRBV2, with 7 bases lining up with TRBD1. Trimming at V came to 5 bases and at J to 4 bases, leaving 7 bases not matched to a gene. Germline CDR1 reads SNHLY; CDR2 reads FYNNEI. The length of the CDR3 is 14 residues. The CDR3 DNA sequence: TGTGCCAGCAGTTTACAGGGGCCGGCCACTGAAGCTTTCTTT. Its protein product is CASSLQGPATEAFF.

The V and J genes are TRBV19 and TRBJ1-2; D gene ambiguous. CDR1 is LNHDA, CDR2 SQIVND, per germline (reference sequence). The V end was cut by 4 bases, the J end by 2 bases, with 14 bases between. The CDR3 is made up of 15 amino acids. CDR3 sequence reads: CASSTGETENYGYTF. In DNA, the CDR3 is TGTGCCAGTAGTACCGGGGAGACCGAGAACTATGGCTACACCTTC.

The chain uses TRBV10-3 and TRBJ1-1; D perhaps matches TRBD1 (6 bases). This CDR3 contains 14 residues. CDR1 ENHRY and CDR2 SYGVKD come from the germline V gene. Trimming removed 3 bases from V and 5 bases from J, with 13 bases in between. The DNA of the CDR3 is TGTGCCATCAGTGACCCGACAGGAAGGACTGAAGCTTTCTTT. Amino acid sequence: CAISDPTGRTEAFF.

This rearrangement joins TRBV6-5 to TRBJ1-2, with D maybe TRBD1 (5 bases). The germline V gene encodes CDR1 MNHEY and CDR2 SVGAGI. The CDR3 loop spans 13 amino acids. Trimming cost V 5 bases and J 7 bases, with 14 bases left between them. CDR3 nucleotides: TGTGCCAGCAGTGGACAAGGCCGTAGTGGCTACACCTTC. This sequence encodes CASSGQGRSGYTF.

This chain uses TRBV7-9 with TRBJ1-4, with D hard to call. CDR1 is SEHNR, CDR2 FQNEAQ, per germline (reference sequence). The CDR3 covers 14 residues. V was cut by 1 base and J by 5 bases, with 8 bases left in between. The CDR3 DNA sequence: TGTGCCAGCAGCTTAGAGTACGGGAATGAAAAACTGTTTTTT. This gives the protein CASSLEYGNEKLFF. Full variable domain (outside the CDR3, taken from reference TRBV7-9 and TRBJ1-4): DTGVSQNPRHKITKRGQNVTFRCDPISEHNRLYWYRQTLGQGPEFLTYFQNEAQLEKSRLLSDRFSAERPKGSFSTLEIQRTEQGDSAMYLCASSLEYGNEKLFFGSGTQLSVL.

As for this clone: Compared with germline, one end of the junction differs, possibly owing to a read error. Here the CDR3 DNA reads TGTGCTAGCAGTCTTGGACAGGGGGAGACCCAGTACTTC. This gives the protein CASSLGQGETQYF. The V and J genes are TRBV7-7 and TRBJ2-5; the match to TRBD1 covers 9 bases. Germline CDR1 and CDR2: SSHAT and FNYEAQ (reference sequence). The CDR3 consists of 13 residues.

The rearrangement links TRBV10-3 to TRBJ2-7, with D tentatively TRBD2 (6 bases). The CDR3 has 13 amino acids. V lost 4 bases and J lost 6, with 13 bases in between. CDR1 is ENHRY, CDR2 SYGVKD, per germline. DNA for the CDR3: TGTGCCATCAGTGTTGGGACTTCAAGCGAGCAGTACTTC. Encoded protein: CAISVGTSSEQYF.

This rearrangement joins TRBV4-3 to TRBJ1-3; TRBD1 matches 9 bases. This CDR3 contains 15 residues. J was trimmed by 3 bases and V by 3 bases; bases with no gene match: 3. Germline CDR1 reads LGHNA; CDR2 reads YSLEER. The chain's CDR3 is CASSQGTGSGNTIYF. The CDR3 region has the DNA TGCGCCAGCAGCCAGGGGACAGGGAGTGGAAACACCATATATTTT.

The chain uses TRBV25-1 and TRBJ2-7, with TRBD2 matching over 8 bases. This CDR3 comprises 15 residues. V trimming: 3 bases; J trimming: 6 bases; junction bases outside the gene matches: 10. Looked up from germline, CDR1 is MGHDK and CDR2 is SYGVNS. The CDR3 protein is CASSDITAGVFEQYF. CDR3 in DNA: TGTGCCAGCAGTGACATTACAGCGGGGGTGTTCGAGCAGTACTTC.